This T cell receptor (beta chain) is from a study of blood T cell repertoires in COVID-19. Looking at the study overall: The United States, Italy and Spain supplied acute and convalescent COVID-19 samples. The cDNA or gDNA used as material had been derived from T cells, B-cell-depleted T cells, or PBMCs.

In the source study's methods: Quantification of nucleated cells was approximated via reference gene primer amplification. The protocol was immunoSEQ multiplex PCR, while the TCRdb copy is restricted to in-frame clones and leaves out a portion. V, J and clone size were drawn from that table, and D and trimming were deduced from the DNA. The table records 12,000 to 15,000 clones, 80% to 90% of them present only once. The CDR3 is made up of 14 amino acids. V gave up 0 bases and J gave up 5 bases, with 10 bases separating them. Germline V gene sequence: CDR1 LGHDT, CDR2 YNNKEL (reference sequence). The V and J genes are TRBV3-1 (or the pseudogene TRBV3-2) and TRBJ1-2; tentatively, D is TRBD1 (6 bases). The TCR originated in a human donor in a cohort sampled during active COVID-19. Sequenced input: peripheral blood. The CDR3: CASSQDPRGYGYTF. DNA of the CDR3: TGTGCCAGCAGCCAAGATCCCAGGGGTTATGGCTACACCTTC.